Below are 15 T cell receptor beta chains sequenced from a single sample in a study of T cell changes during pregnancy in multiple sclerosis. Profiled with immunoSEQ multiplex PCR; TCRdb holds only in-frame clones, not every one. The sample includes some 68,000 clones, 80% to 95% seen only once; the top ten take under 1.5%. Sequenced material: peripheral blood, taken in the second trimester of pregnancy. Receptor source: a female donor with multiple sclerosis, enrolled in a pregnancy study.

The chain couples TRBV7-2 to TRBJ2-1; 12 bases are shared with TRBD2. Germline V gives CDR1 SGHTA, CDR2 FQGNSA. This CDR3 has 17 residues. Trimming took 4 bases from V and 4 from J; bases not matched to a gene: 8. The CDR3 loop reads CASSSGLAGPWYNEQFF. CDR3 bases: TGTGCCAGCAGCTCGGGACTAGCGGGCCCCTGGTACAATGAGCAGTTCTTC.

This sequence joins TRBV18 and TRBJ2-4; D is possibly TRBD2 (5 bases). The germline V and J ends were trimmed by 2 bases and 0 bases, with 17 bases remaining between them. Germline CDR1 reads KGHSH; CDR2 reads LQKENI. CDR3 length: 18 amino acids. This chain's CDR3 is CASSPVAGLLLAKNIQYF. In DNA, the CDR3 is TGTGCCAGCTCACCAGTGGCCGGACTCCTCTTAGCCAAAAACATTCAGTACTTC.

The chain has TRBV9 and TRBJ1-2, with D hard to call. Deletions cut 1 base from V and 2 bases from J, with 9 bases between. CDR1 is SGDLS and CDR2 is YYNGEE in the germline V gene. The CDR3 is 14 residues long. The CDR3, as DNA: TGTGCCAGCAGCGTATCTCAGGAAAACTATGGCTACACCTTC. This codes for CASSVSQENYGYTF.

This chain joins TRBV10-3 and TRBJ2-7; maybe TRBD2 (6 bases). CDR3 length: 15 amino acids. The ends were cut back, 0 bases at V and 3 bases at J, with 12 bases in the middle. Germline CDR1 reads ENHRY; CDR2 reads SYGVKD. CDR3 nucleotides: TGTGCCATCAGTGAGTCGGCGGGAACGGTCTACGAGCAGTACTTC. Its protein product is CAISESAGTVYEQYF.

The chain links TRBV5-1 to TRBJ2-7; 11 bases agree with TRBD1. Germline V gives CDR1 SGHRS, CDR2 YFSETQ. The V segment lost 4 bases and the J segment 7 bases; nucleotides outside the gene matches: 7. The CDR3 extends over 14 amino acids. In DNA form, the CDR3 reads TGCGCCAGCAGCCTTGAGGACAGGGGGCAAGAGCAGTACTTC. This codes for CASSLEDRGQEQYF.

This clone has only a few counts. The chain combines TRBV7-9 with TRBJ2-7; D is uncertain. Germline CDR1 is SEHNR and CDR2 is FQNEAQ (reference sequence). This CDR3 contains 13 residues. The V and J ends lost 0 bases and 3 bases respectively, with 6 bases between them. This CDR3 reads CASSLASVYEQYF. The CDR3 DNA reads as TGTGCCAGCAGCTTAGCCTCCGTCTACGAGCAGTACTTC.

The rearrangement joins TRBV9 to TRBJ2-1; the match to TRBD1 covers 7 bases. This CDR3 region has 15 residues. Trimming removed 2 bases from V and 0 bases from J; junction bases left unmatched: 2. Germline V gene data show CDR1 as SGDLS and CDR2 as YYNGEE. The CDR3 reads CASSVPGGSYNEQFF. The CDR3 DNA reads TGTGCCAGCAGCGTTCCAGGGGGCTCCTACAATGAGCAGTTCTTC.

The gene calls are TRBV6-5 and TRBJ1-1; D is undetermined. Trimming removed 4 bases at V and 0 bases at J, with 9 bases between. This CDR3 spans 14 amino acids. CDR1 and CDR2 from the germline V gene are MNHEY and SVGAGI. The CDR3 DNA reads as TGTGCCAGCAGTTCACCAGGCATGAACACTGAAGCTTTCTTT. Translated, it gives CASSSPGMNTEAFF.

The V gene is TRBV4-1, the J gene TRBJ1-2, with a possible D match to TRBD1 (5 bases). This CDR3 is built from 15 residues. Germline V lookup: CDR1 MGHRA, CDR2 YSYEKL. The V and J ends lost 0 bases and 2 bases respectively, with 10 bases between them. CDR3 region: CASSQEWAGNYGYTF. The DNA for the CDR3 is TGCGCCAGCAGCCAAGAGTGGGCAGGGAACTATGGCTACACCTTC.

The J gene is TRBJ1-1, the V gene TRBV7-9; D gene uncertain. Germline lookup yields CDR1 SEHNR and CDR2 FQNEAQ (reference sequence). V was trimmed by 2 bases and J by 1 base, leaving 8 bases between them. This CDR3 spans 14 amino acids. The CDR3 region has the DNA TGTGCCAGCAGCTTAAGCGCCGAGAACACTGAAGCTTTCTTT. This codes for CASSLSAENTEAFF.

The rearrangement uses TRBV11-3 and TRBJ2-7; TRBD2 aligns across 9 bases. In germline, CDR1 is SGHNT, CDR2 YENEEA. J was trimmed by 1 base and V by 2 bases; bases with no gene match: 6. The CDR3 contains 16 residues. The CDR3 loop is CASSLQRLAESYEQYF. Written as DNA, the CDR3 is TGTGCCAGCAGCTTACAGAGACTAGCGGAGTCCTACGAGCAGTACTTC. The full variable domain, in which reference TRBV11-3 and TRBJ2-7 provide the parts outside the CDR3, is EAGVVQSPRYKIIEKKQPVAFWCNPISGHNTLYWYLQNLGQGPELLIRYENEEAVDDSQLPKDRFSAERLKGVDSTLKIQPAELGDSAVYLCASSLQRLAESYEQYFGPGTRLTVT.

The rearrangement joins TRBV4-2 to TRBJ2-7; the match to TRBD2 covers 10 bases. V lost 6 bases and J lost 5; bases outside the gene matches: 7. The CDR3 has 14 residues. The germline gives CDR1 LGHNA, CDR2 YNFKEQ. This chain's CDR3 is CASRDVAGGDEQYF. The DNA for the CDR3 is TGTGCCAGCAGAGACGTAGCGGGAGGAGACGAGCAGTACTTC.

The CDR3 sequence is CASWTRSENEKLFF. CDR3 in DNA: TGTGCCAGCTGGACACGCAGTGAGAATGAAAAACTGTTTTTT. The chain couples TRBV27 to TRBJ1-4, with D possibly TRBD1 on 5 matching bases. The CDR3 contains 14 residues. The V end lost 8 bases, the J end lost 5 bases, and 15 bases lay between the germline ends. The V gene's germline CDR1 is MNHEY and CDR2 SMNVEV (reference sequence).

The chain carries TRBV10-2 and TRBJ2-3; D is unresolved. CDR1 WSHSY and CDR2 SAAADI come from the germline V gene. This CDR3 contains 15 residues. The V end lost 7 bases, the J end lost 0 bases, and 14 bases lay between the germline ends. The DNA of the CDR3 is TGCGCCAGCACCCAACCTCGCGGAAGCACAGATACGCAGTATTTT. Translated, it gives CASTQPRGSTDTQYF.

The chain uses TRBV7-9 and TRBJ1-2; no firm D call. V lost 1 base to trimming and J lost 6 bases, with 15 bases between them. The CDR3 runs 15 residues. The germline V gene encodes CDR1 SEHNR and CDR2 FQNEAQ (reference sequence). The CDR3 DNA reads TGTGCCAGCAGCTTAGGGTGGAGGACGGAAGATGGCTACACCTTC. Translated: CASSLGWRTEDGYTF.